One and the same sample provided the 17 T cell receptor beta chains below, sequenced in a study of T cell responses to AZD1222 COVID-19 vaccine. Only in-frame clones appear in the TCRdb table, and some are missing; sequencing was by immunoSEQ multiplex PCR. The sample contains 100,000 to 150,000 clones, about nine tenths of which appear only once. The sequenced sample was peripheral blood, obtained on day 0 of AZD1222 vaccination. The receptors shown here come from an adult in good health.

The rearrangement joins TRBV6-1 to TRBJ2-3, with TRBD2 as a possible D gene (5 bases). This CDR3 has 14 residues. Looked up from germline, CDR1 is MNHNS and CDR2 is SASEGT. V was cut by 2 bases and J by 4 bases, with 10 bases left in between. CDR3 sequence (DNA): TGTGCCAGCAGTGAATTCGGGGTTCCAGATACGCAGTATTTT. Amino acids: CASSEFGVPDTQYF.

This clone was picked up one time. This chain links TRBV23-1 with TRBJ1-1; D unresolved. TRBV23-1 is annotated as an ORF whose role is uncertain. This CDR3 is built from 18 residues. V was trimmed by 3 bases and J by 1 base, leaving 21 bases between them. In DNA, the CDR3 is TGCGCCAGCAGTCAGTCAGGTCGAAGTTCCCCCCCGAACACTGAAGCTTTCTTT. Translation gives CASSQSGRSSPPNTEAFF.

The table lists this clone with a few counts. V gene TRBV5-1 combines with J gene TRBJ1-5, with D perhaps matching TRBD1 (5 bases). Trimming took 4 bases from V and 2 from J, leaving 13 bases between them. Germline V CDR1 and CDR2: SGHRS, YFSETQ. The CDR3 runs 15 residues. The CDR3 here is CASSPGGGGNQPQHF. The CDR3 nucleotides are TGCGCCAGCAGCCCGGGTGGGGGAGGCAATCAGCCCCAGCATTTT.

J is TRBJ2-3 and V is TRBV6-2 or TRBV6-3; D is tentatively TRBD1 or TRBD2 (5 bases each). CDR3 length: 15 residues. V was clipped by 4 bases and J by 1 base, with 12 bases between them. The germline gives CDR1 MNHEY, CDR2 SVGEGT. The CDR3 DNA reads TGTGCCAGCAGTTTCACCCGGGACCGCACAGATACGCAGTATTTT. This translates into CASSFTRDRTDTQYF.

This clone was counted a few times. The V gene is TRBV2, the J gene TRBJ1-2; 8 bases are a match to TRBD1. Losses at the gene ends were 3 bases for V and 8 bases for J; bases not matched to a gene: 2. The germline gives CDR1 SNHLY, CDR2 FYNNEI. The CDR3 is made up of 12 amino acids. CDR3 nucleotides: TGTGCCAGCAGTGATGGACAGGGAGGCTACACCTTC. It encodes CASSDGQGGYTF.

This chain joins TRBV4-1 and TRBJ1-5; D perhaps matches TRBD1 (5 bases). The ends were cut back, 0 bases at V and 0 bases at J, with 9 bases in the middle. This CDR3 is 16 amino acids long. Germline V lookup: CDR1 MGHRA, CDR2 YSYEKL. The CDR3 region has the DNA TGCGCCAGCAGCCAAGATGGCAGGGATAGCAATCAGCCCCAGCATTTT. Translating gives CASSQDGRDSNQPQHF.

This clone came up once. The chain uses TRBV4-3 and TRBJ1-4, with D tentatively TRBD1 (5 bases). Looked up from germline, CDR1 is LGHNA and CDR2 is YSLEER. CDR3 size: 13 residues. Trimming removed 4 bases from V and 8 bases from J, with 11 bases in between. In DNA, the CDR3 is TGCGCCAGCAGCCGGGGACTGGACGAAAAACTGTTTTTT. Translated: CASSRGLDEKLFF.

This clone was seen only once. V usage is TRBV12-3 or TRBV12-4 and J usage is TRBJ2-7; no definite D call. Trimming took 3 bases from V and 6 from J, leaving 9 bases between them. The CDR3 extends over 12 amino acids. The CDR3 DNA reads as TGTGCCAGCAGTTTCCCGATGAGCGAGCAGTACTTC. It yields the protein CASSFPMSEQYF.

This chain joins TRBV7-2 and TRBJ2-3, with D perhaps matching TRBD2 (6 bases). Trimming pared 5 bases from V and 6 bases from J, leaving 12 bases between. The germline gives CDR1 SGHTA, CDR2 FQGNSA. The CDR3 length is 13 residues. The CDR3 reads CASSTSREDTQYF. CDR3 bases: TGTGCCAGCAGCACTAGCAGGGAGGATACGCAGTATTTT. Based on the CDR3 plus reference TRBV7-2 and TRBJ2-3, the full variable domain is GAGVSQSPSNKVTEKGKDVELRCDPISGHTALYWYRQSLGQGLEFLIYFQGNSAPDKSGLPSDRFSAERTGGSVSTLTIQRTQQEDSAVYLCASSTSREDTQYFGPGTRLTVL.

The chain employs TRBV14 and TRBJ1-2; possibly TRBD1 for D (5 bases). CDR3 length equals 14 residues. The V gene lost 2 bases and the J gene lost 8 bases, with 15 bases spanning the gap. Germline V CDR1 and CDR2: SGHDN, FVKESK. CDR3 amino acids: CASSQYQGSGGYTF. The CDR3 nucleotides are TGTGCCAGCAGCCAATATCAGGGATCTGGAGGCTACACCTTC.

The CDR3 coding sequence is TGTGCCACCAGTGATTTAACACAGGGGGGAGATACGCAGTATTTT. This codes for CATSDLTQGGDTQYF. V usage is TRBV24-1 and J usage is TRBJ2-3, with 8 bases fitting TRBD1. Trimming removed 1 base from V and 5 bases from J; junction bases left unmatched: 4. The CDR3 extends over 15 amino acids. Germline lookup yields CDR1 KGHDR and CDR2 SFDVKD.

The CDR3 here is CASSLPTTGRAYEQYF. DNA of the CDR3: TGTGCCAGCAGTTTACCGACGACAGGGAGGGCCTACGAGCAGTACTTC. The chain combines TRBV28 with TRBJ2-7, with D perhaps given as TRBD1 or TRBD2 (7 bases each). Trimming pared 2 bases from V and 2 bases from J, leaving 16 bases between. Germline lookup yields CDR1 MDHEN and CDR2 SYDVKM. The CDR3 has 16 residues.

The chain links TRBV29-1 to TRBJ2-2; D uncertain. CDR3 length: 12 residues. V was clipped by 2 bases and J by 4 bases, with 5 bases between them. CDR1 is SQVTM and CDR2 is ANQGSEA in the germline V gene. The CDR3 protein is CSVELFTGELFF. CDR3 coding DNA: TGCAGCGTTGAACTCTTCACCGGGGAGCTGTTTTTT.

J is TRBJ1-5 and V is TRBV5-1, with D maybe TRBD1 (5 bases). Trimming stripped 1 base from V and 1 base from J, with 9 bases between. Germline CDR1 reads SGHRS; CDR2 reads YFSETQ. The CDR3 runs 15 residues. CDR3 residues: CASSLYGDSNQPQHF. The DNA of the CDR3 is TGCGCCAGCAGCTTGTATGGGGACAGCAATCAGCCCCAGCATTTT.

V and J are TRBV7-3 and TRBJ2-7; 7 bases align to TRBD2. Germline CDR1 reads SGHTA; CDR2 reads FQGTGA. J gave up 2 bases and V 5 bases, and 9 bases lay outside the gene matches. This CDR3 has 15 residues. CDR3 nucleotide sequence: TGTGCCAGCAGCCTCTCGGGGAGGGAGGCCTACGAGCAGTACTTC. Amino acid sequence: CASSLSGREAYEQYF.

This CDR3 is CASSPRPGTGDGNGYTF. The CDR3 bases are TGTGCCAGTAGTCCGCGCCCCGGGACAGGGGATGGGAATGGCTACACCTTC. The chain has TRBV19 and TRBJ1-2; 10 bases are shared with TRBD1. V gave up 5 bases and J gave up 6 bases; unmatched junction bases: 15. This CDR3 has 17 amino acids. Germline V gene sequence: CDR1 LNHDA, CDR2 SQIVND (reference sequence).

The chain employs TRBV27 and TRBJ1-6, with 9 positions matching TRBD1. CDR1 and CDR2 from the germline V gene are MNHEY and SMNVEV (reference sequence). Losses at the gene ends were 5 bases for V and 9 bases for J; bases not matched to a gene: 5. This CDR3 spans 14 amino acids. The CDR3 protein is CASSTGTGFSPLHF. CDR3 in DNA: TGTGCCAGCAGTACCGGGACAGGGTTTTCACCCCTCCACTTT.